Listed here are 8 T cell receptor beta chains from one sample, sequenced in a study of blood T cell repertoires in COVID-19. Here immunoSEQ multiplex PCR was the method, and the copy in TCRdb shows in-frame clones only, minus some. The sample holds about 250,000 clones, about four fifths seen once. Source material: PBMCs or T cells enriched from blood (not recorded which). These receptors came from a middle-aged man who had been exposed to COVID-19.

This chain connects TRBV7-8 to TRBJ1-1, with D maybe TRBD1 (5 bases). The V end was cut by 6 bases, the J end by 4 bases, with 15 bases between. The CDR3 loop spans 14 amino acids. CDR1 and CDR2 (germline): SGHVS, FQNEAQ. CDR3 nucleotide sequence: TGTGCCAGCAGTCCAAACCAGGGAACCACTGAAGCTTTCTTT. Protein: CASSPNQGTTEAFF. The whole variable domain, remainder taken from reference TRBV7-8 and TRBJ1-1, is GAGVSQSPRYKVAKRGQDVALRCDPISGHVSLFWYQQALGQGPEFLTYFQNEAQLDKSGLPSDRFFAERPEGSVSTLKIQRTQQEDSAVYLCASSPNQGTTEAFFGQGTRLTVV.

This clone came up once. The chain has TRBV2 and TRBJ2-1; 8 nucleotides match TRBD1. Germline-derived CDR1 and CDR2 are SNHLY and FYNNEI. This CDR3 has 16 amino acids. V lost 8 bases and J lost 4; bases outside the gene matches: 13. CDR3 DNA sequence: TGTGCCAGCGCCAAGTCAGGGACAGGCGGGTACAATGAGCAGTTCTTC. Protein: CASAKSGTGGYNEQFF.

This rearrangement joins TRBV10-2 to TRBJ2-7; D is perhaps TRBD1 (5 bases). The V end was cut by 4 bases, the J end by 6 bases, with 16 bases between. Germline V gene sequence: CDR1 WSHSY, CDR2 SAAADI. CDR3 size: 14 residues. DNA for the CDR3: TGCGCCAGCAGTGTGGGGCGCCAGCTGGGCGAGCAGTACTTC. Its protein is CASSVGRQLGEQYF.

The chain carries TRBV18 and TRBJ2-3; possible D gene TRBD1, 6 bases. The V gene lost 5 bases and the J gene lost 0 bases, with 18 bases spanning the gap. The germline gives CDR1 KGHSH, CDR2 LQKENI. This CDR3 is built from 17 residues. For the CDR3, the DNA is TGTGCCAGCTCAGCTTCCCGATGGGGGACAAGCACAGATACGCAGTATTTT. Translated, it gives CASSASRWGTSTDTQYF.

The rearrangement uses TRBV2 and TRBJ1-5; maybe TRBD1 (5 bases). The CDR3 contains 16 residues. Germline assignment: CDR1 SNHLY and CDR2 FYNNEI. Trimming cost V 3 bases and J 3 bases, with 15 bases left between them. DNA for the CDR3: TGTGCCAGCAGTGACAAGGGGCCCCCCTTCAATCAGCCCCAGCATTTT. It codes for CASSDKGPPFNQPQHF.

Points on this clone: The germline gene is not matched at one end of the junction; a read error may be the cause. V usage is TRBV30 and J usage is TRBJ1-6; a weak D match, TRBD1 (5 bases). Germline values: CDR1 GTSNPN, CDR2 SVGIG (reference sequence). The CDR3 totals 14 residues. In nucleotides, the CDR3 is TGTGCCTGGAAGGGGCAGGGCTATACTTCACCCCTCCACTTT. Translating it yields CAWKGQGYTSPLHF. The variable domain in full, completed from reference TRBV30 and TRBJ1-6, reads SQTIHQWPATLVQPVGSPLSLECTVEGTSNPNLYWYRQAAGRGLQLLFYSVGIGQISSEVPQNLSASRPQDRQFILSSKKLLLSDSGFYLCAWKGQGYTSPLHFGNGTRLTVT.

This sequence joins TRBV7-9 and TRBJ2-6; TRBD2 might be the D (5 bases). Trimming took 3 bases from V and 1 from J, leaving 19 bases between them. CDR1 and CDR2 (germline): SEHNR, FQNEAQ (reference sequence). The CDR3 loop spans 19 amino acids. For the CDR3, the DNA is TGTGCCAGCAGCTTTAGCATCGGGGATTTCGTATCTGGGGCCAACGTCCTGACTTTC. It translates to CASSFSIGDFVSGANVLTF.

This chain uses TRBV7-2 with TRBJ2-7; D call uncertain. Germline CDR1 is SGHTA and CDR2 is FQGNSA. Trimming shortened V by 4 bases and J by 0 bases, and 4 bases separated the two germline ends. The CDR3 totals 12 residues. The CDR3 is CASSSRSYEQYF. CDR3 DNA sequence: TGTGCCAGCAGCTCTCGCTCCTACGAGCAGTACTTC.